This entry is about one T cell receptor beta chain. Its target is unknown. PCR was performed a second time for about 7 to 11 cycles using a sample-barcoded 5' primer and a J-beta primer mix. Template switching added a 12-random-nucleotide identifier to every cDNA molecule. MiXCR, run by TCRdb on the 5' RACE reads, gives a single entry per CDR3 protein. The table lists about 1.7 million distinct CDR3 sequences, 28% of them singletons. CDR3 length: 15 residues. Germline lookup yields CDR1 SGHAT and CDR2 FQNNGV. This entry is derived from a study of blood T cells in healthy people across ages. General study points: Long-lived and aged donors differed, with more naive CD4+ cells and higher diversity in the long-lived.

The source of this sequence is a woman in her twenties or thirties in good health. The sequencing sample was made of blood. The rearrangement links TRBV11-2 to TRBJ2-7; D call uncertain. The J call is in doubt because the DNA end fits TRBJ2-5 better. DNA for the CDR3: TGTGCCAGCAGCCCTCTCCGCGGATTGCTCGAGACCCAGTACTTC. This encodes CASSPLRGLLETQYF.